These T cell receptor beta chains were read from a single sample in a study of blood T cells in healthy people across ages. One entry per CDR3 protein results from TCRdb running MiXCR on the 5' RACE reads. The data hold over a million distinct CDR3 sequences, with 40% to 45% observed a single time. Specimen: blood. Receptors originate from a woman in her sixties or seventies in good health. The CDR3 runs from the conserved cysteine through the conserved F or W. The D gene is left open where the match is weak. Clone size appears in some rows only: once, few, many, or a class for an expanded clone.

TRBV11-2	-	TRBJ2-4	-	TGTGCCAGCAGCCCACAGGGTACTGTGGGCATTCAGTACTTC	CASSPQGTVGIQYF
TRBV28	TRBD1	TRBJ1-2	-	TGTGCCAGCAGTTTAAGGAGGACAGGGAAAGGAGCTAACTATGGCTACACCTTC	CASSLRRTGKGANYGYTF
TRBV20-1	TRBD2	TRBJ2-7	-	TGCAGTGCTGGACGGACTAGCGGGAGCTCCTATGACGAGCAGTACTTC	CSAGRTSGSSYDEQYF
TRBV6-2/TRBV6-3	-	TRBJ2-7	-	TGTGCCAGCAGTTACTCGCTAGCGAGAAATTACGAGCAGTACTTC	CASSYSLARNYEQYF
TRBV7-2	-	TRBJ2-7	-	TGTGCCAGCAGCTATTCAGTCCGGCTAGCTCCATCCTACGAGCAGTACTTC	CASSYSVRLAPSYEQYF
TRBV3-1	TRBD1	TRBJ2-1	-	TGTGCCAGCAGCCAACTGACAGGGAGCCCAGGGGTCAATGAGCAGTTCTTC	CASSQLTGSPGVNEQFF
TRBV7-2	TRBD2	TRBJ2-5	few	TGTGCCAGCAGCTTAGCGGCGGGAGGCCTCCAAGAGACCCAGTACTTC	CASSLAAGGLQETQYF
TRBV10-3	TRBD1	TRBJ1-5	-	TGTGCCATGGCAGGGGGCTGGGATCAGCCCCAGCATTTT	CAMAGGWDQPQHF
TRBV20-1	-	TRBJ1-1	-	TGCAGTGCTCTACGTCGGACTGAAGCTTTCTTT	CSALRRTEAFF
TRBV6-1	-	TRBJ1-5	-	TGTGCCAGCCGAATGTCGGCTAGCAATCAGCCCCAGCATTTT	CASRMSASNQPQHF
TRBV14	-	TRBJ2-1	few	TGTGCCAGCAGCCACCCCCTGCCAACCTCCTACAATGAGCAGTTCTTC	CASSHPLPTSYNEQFF
TRBV5-1	TRBD2	TRBJ2-3	few	TGCGCCAGCAGCTCTCGTGCGGGAGGGCCTTCTCTAGATACGCAGTATTTT	CASSSRAGGPSLDTQYF
TRBV12-3/TRBV12-4	-	TRBJ1-2	-	TGTGCCAGCAGTTTTAGGGGGACCCGGGGGAACTATGGCTACACCTTC	CASSFRGTRGNYGYTF